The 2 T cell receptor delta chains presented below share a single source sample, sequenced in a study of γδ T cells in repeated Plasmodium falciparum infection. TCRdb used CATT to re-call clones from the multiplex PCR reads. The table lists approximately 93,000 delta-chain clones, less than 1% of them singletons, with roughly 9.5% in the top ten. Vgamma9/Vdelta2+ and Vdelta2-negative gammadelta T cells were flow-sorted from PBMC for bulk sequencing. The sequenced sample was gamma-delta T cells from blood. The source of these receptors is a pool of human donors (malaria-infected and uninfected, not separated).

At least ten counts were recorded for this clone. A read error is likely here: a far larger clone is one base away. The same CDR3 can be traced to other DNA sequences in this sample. This CDR3 reads CACDEINPQLHTDKLIF. CDR3 DNA sequence: TGTGCCTGTGACGAAATTAATCCTCAACTCCACACCGATAAACTCATCTTT. The rearrangement joins TRDV2 to TRDJ1, with D tentatively TRDD1 (5 bases). No J gene was available from TCRdb, and it was assigned here by a germline match of the DNA. Trimming shortened V by 3 bases and J by 0 bases, and 19 bases separated the two germline ends. The CDR3 sequence is 17 residues long. Per germline, CDR1 GEAIGNYY and CDR2 EKD.

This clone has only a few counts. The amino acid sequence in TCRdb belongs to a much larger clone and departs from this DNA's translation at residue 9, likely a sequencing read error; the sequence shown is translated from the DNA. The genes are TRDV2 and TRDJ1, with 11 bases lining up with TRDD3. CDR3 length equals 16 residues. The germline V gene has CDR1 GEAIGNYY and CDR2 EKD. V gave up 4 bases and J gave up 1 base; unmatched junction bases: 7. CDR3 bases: TGTGCCTGTGATCGACTGGGGGATATTCGCACCGATAAACTCATCTTT. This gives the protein CACDRLGDIRTDKLIF.